The rows below give T cell receptor beta chains drawn from one sample of a study of T cell repertoires in cytomegalovirus infection. One entry per CDR3 protein, called by TCRdb with MiXCR from the reads. The sample includes hundreds of thousands of distinct CDR3 sequences, less than 25% seen only once; the top ten take 6.5% to 10%. The sample taken for sequencing was CD8+ T cells from PBMCs. Every receptor here comes from a human donor in good health (CMV status not recorded). Some clones in this sample may be carry-over from other donors' samples. CDR3s include the opening cysteine and the closing phenylalanine or tryptophan. Each record gives: V gene, clone size, J gene, D gene, CDR3 DNA, CDR3 protein. D genes are given only for firm matches. Size is stated for part of the rows, as once, few or many counts, or as a class when the clone is expanded.

V: TRBV4-3; size: NA; J: TRBJ2-3; D: NA; DNA: TGCGCCAGCAGCCCTGAGACAGCAGTCATCGCAGATACGCAGTATTTT; CDR3: CASSPETAVIADTQYF
V: TRBV2; size: NA; J: TRBJ2-6; D: TRBD1; DNA: TGTGCCAGCAGTGAGGGACAGGGGGGCCTCTCTGGGGCCAACGTCCTGACTTTC; CDR3: CASSEGQGGLSGANVLTF
V: TRBV7-9; size: many; J: TRBJ2-1; D: NA; DNA: TGTGCCAGCAGCCCCCCCCTAATCACGAATGAGCAGTTCTTC; CDR3: CASSPPLITNEQFF
V: TRBV20-1; size: NA; J: TRBJ2-1; D: NA; DNA: TGCAGTGCTAGTGCCAAGGTGCAGTTCTTC; CDR3: CSASAKVQFF
V: TRBV15; size: NA; J: TRBJ1-4; D: NA; DNA: TGTGCCACCAGCAGACCCCGAGGGGCGGAAAAACTGTTTTTT; CDR3: CATSRPRGAEKLFF
V: TRBV7-9; size: many; J: TRBJ1-2; D: NA; DNA: TGTGCCAGCAGCTCAGGCCTTAACTATGGCTACACCTTC; CDR3: CASSSGLNYGYTF
V: TRBV10-3; size: many; J: TRBJ2-7; D: NA; DNA: TGTGCCACGCAGGGGTCCTACGAGCAGTACTTC; CDR3: CATQGSYEQYF
V: TRBV12-3/TRBV12-4; size: NA; J: TRBJ2-1; D: NA; DNA: TGTGCCAGCAGTACTGCAGGGGTCTCTAATGAGCAGTTCTTC; CDR3: CASSTAGVSNEQFF
V: TRBV7-3; size: NA; J: TRBJ1-1; D: NA; DNA: TGTGCCAGCAGGGGGGGGTCCGGGGCGTACGCTGAAGCTTTCTTT; CDR3: CASRGGSGAYAEAFF
V: TRBV2; size: NA; J: TRBJ2-7; D: NA; DNA: TGTGCCAGCAGTGAGGGTGAGGGGACCAGCTCCTACGAGCAGTACTTC; CDR3: CASSEGEGTSSYEQYF
V: TRBV6-5; size: NA; J: TRBJ2-2; D: NA; DNA: TGTGCCAGCGGAGGGGAACCGAACACCGGGGAGCTGTTTTTT; CDR3: CASGGEPNTGELFF
V: TRBV7-9; size: NA; J: TRBJ2-1; D: TRBD2; DNA: TGTGCCAGCAGCTTAGGACTAGCGGGGTCTTACAATGAGCAGTTCTTC; CDR3: CASSLGLAGSYNEQFF
V: TRBV7-9; size: NA; J: TRBJ1-2; D: NA; DNA: TGTGCCAGCAGCACACAGGGATACTATGGCTACACCTTC; CDR3: CASSTQGYYGYTF
V: TRBV2; size: few; J: TRBJ2-3; D: NA; DNA: TGTGCCAGCAGTGACCAGTCTAGTCTCACAGATACGCAGTATTTT; CDR3: CASSDQSSLTDTQYF
V: TRBV14; size: NA; J: TRBJ2-6; D: NA; DNA: TGTGCCAGCAGCGGGATAGTGTTTGGGGCCAACGTCCTGACTTTC; CDR3: CASSGIVFGANVLTF
V: TRBV4-1; size: many; J: TRBJ2-3; D: NA; DNA: TGCGCCAGCAGCCAAGAGGGGAGCACAGATACGCAGTATTTT; CDR3: CASSQEGSTDTQYF
V: TRBV6-5; size: many; J: TRBJ1-2; D: NA; DNA: TGTGCCAGCAGTTATCCGGGAGGGGAGCCCTATGGCTACACCTTC; CDR3: CASSYPGGEPYGYTF
V: TRBV11-1; size: many; J: TRBJ2-1; D: TRBD2; DNA: TGTGCCAGCAGCCTTTTTGTACACCGGGGGGGGACTCCTGGTGAGCAGTTCTTC; CDR3: CASSLFVHRGGTPGEQFF
V: TRBV7-6; size: NA; J: TRBJ2-1; D: NA; DNA: TGTGCCAGCAGCCCCTTTGATGGGTCGTATGAGCAGTTCTTC; CDR3: CASSPFDGSYEQFF
V: TRBV6-5; size: NA; J: TRBJ1-2; D: TRBD1; DNA: TGTGCCAGCAGTTACTCCCGGGACAGGGGTGACTATGGCTACACCTTC; CDR3: CASSYSRDRGDYGYTF
V: TRBV12-3/TRBV12-4; size: NA; J: TRBJ2-5; D: NA; DNA: TGTGCCAGCAGTTTTTCTCACGAGACCCAGTACTTC; CDR3: CASSFSHETQYF
V: TRBV5-5; size: NA; J: TRBJ2-1; D: NA; DNA: TGTGCCAGCAGCTTGGGACCCGGGGAGTTCTTC; CDR3: CASSLGPGEFF
V: TRBV7-9; size: NA; J: TRBJ2-5; D: NA; DNA: TGTGCCAGCAGTCCCATGACCGGGCCCGGAGAGACCCAGTACTTC; CDR3: CASSPMTGPGETQYF
V: TRBV29-1; size: NA; J: TRBJ1-2; D: NA; DNA: TGCAGCGTTGAAGATATAGCTGGCCATCTTGGGTATGGCTACACCTTC; CDR3: CSVEDIAGHLGYGYTF
V: TRBV29-1; size: few; J: TRBJ1-2; D: NA; DNA: TGCAGCGTTCTGGGGGGCGGTGGCTACACCTTC; CDR3: CSVLGGGGYTF
V: TRBV7-9; size: many; J: TRBJ1-2; D: NA; DNA: TGTGCCAGCAGCGCCCCAGCTGACGGGGGGGGCTACACCTTC; CDR3: CASSAPADGGGYTF
V: TRBV6-5; size: few; J: TRBJ1-2; D: NA; DNA: TGTGCCAGCAGTTACGGGAACTATGGCTACACCTTC; CDR3: CASSYGNYGYTF